The entry below describes one T cell receptor (beta chain). Self-reported history from a screening survey and questionnaire set each donor's cohort. Clones were read by immunoSEQ multiplex PCR, and TCRdb kept only the in-frame ones, dropping some. The sample lists 270,000 or so clones, under 95% occurring once. This sample is drawn from a study of blood T cell repertoires in COVID-19. The CDR3 totals 16 residues. Germline V gene sequence: CDR1 SGHDT, CDR2 YYEEEE. Trimming left V 0 bases short and J 2 bases short, with 12 bases between. The chain is built from TRBV5-6 and TRBJ2-1; TRBD2 is a possible D gene (6 bases). This receptor was identified in a woman between 40 and 55 years old with acute COVID-19. The specimen was PBMCs or T cells enriched from blood (not recorded which). The CDR3 sequence: CASSLERRGTYNEQFF. CDR3 nucleotide sequence: TGTGCCAGCAGCTTGGAAAGGAGGGGCACCTACAATGAGCAGTTCTTC.